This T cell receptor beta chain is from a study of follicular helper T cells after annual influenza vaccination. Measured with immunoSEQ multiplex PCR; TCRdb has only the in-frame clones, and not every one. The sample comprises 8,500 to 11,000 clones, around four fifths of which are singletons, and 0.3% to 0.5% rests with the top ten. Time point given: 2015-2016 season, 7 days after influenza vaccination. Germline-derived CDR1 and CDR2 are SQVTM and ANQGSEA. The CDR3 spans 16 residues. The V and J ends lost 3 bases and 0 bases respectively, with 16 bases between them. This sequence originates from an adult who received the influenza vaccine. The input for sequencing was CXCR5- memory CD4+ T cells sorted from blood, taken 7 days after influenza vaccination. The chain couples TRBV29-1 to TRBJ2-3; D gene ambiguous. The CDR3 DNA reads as TGCAGCGTTGAGGGCCCTCACAAATCTAGCACAGATACGCAGTATTTT. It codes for CSVEGPHKSSTDTQYF.